Listed here are 25 T cell receptor beta chains from one sample, sequenced in a study of monozygotic twins with cystic fibrosis. The method was immunoSEQ multiplex PCR; TCRdb's version includes in-frame clones alone and lacks a portion of them. The table includes approximately 14,000 clones, roughly 84% detected once. The sequenced material came from blood. These receptors were obtained from a boy younger than 18 with cystic fibrosis.

This clone was detected a few times. V and J are TRBV9 and TRBJ2-1; D not resolved. Trimming left V 1 base short and J 8 bases short, with 19 bases between. In germline, CDR1 is SGDLS, CDR2 YYNGEE. The CDR3 length is 16 residues. The CDR3 DNA reads as TGTGCCAGCAGCGTATCCCCCTCCCTCATCGACCATGAGCAGTTCTTC. Protein product: CASSVSPSLIDHEQFF.

V is TRBV7-2 and J is TRBJ2-7; 10 bases map to TRBD2. CDR3 length: 15 amino acids. CDR1 is SGHTA, CDR2 FQGNSA, per germline. The trim removed 3 bases at V and 2 bases at J, leaving 4 bases unmatched. The CDR3 DNA follows: TGTGCCAGCAGCTTCACAGCGGGAGGGCCCTACGAGCAGTACTTC. It translates to CASSFTAGGPYEQYF.

CDR3 DNA: TGTGCCAGCAGCCATGTAGAAAGCGGGGGGGAAGAGACCCAGTACTTC. The encoded protein is CASSHVESGGEETQYF. This sequence joins TRBV13 and TRBJ2-5, with 10 bases fitting TRBD2. V lost 5 bases, J lost 3 bases, and 9 bases stayed unmatched. Germline-derived CDR1 and CDR2 are PRHDT and FYEKMQ (reference sequence). This CDR3 comprises 16 residues.

The V gene is TRBV4-1, the J gene TRBJ1-1; D remains unclear. Germline V gene sequence: CDR1 MGHRA, CDR2 YSYEKL. The length of the CDR3 is 14 residues. Trimming removed 4 bases from V and 7 bases from J, with 16 bases in between. CDR3 region: CASSPPGGMREAFF. The CDR3 bases are TGCGCCAGCAGCCCCCCAGGAGGGATGCGTGAAGCTTTCTTT.

In its sample, this clone was seen once. V is TRBV6-1 and J is TRBJ1-6; no reliable D call. The CDR3 extends over 11 amino acids. V lost 8 bases and J 7 bases, leaving 6 bases between the germline ends. The germline gives CDR1 MNHNS, CDR2 SASEGT. This CDR3 is CASRYNSPLHF. The DNA for the CDR3 is TGTGCCAGCCGTTACAATTCACCCCTCCACTTT.

The chain employs TRBV6-1 and TRBJ2-1; 9 nucleotides match TRBD1. Looked up from germline, CDR1 is MNHNS and CDR2 is SASEGT. The CDR3 is 15 amino acids. V was pared by 8 bases and J by 6 bases, with 11 bases of the junction left unmatched. For the CDR3, the DNA is TGTGCCAGCGGAGACCGGGACAGGGTAAGCAATGAGCAGTTCTTC. Translation gives CASGDRDRVSNEQFF.

The chain links TRBV13 to TRBJ2-5; 9 bases agree with TRBD1. The CDR3 extends over 14 amino acids. CDR1 PRHDT and CDR2 FYEKMQ come from the germline V gene (reference sequence). V shed 7 bases, J shed 4 bases, and the junction held 7 bases outside the gene matches. CDR3 coding DNA: TGTGCCAGCAAACAACAGGGGGCTGGAGAGACCCAGTACTTC. Its translation: CASKQQGAGETQYF.

The V and J genes are TRBV7-2 and TRBJ1-4; D is unclear. The CDR3 runs 15 residues. The V end was cut by 5 bases, the J end by 3 bases, with 13 bases between. The germline V gene encodes CDR1 SGHTA and CDR2 FQGNSA. The CDR3 DNA follows: TGTGCCAGCAGCATCGGACGGGCACCTAATGAAAAACTGTTTTTT. This encodes CASSIGRAPNEKLFF.

The rearrangement uses TRBV2 and TRBJ2-1; possibly TRBD1 for D (5 bases). V was clipped by 8 bases and J by 6 bases, with 14 bases between them. The CDR3 consists of 13 residues. The germline V gene encodes CDR1 SNHLY and CDR2 FYNNEI. The CDR3, as DNA: TGTGCCAGCGGGGCCAAAACCACCAATGAGCAGTTCTTC. It encodes CASGAKTTNEQFF.

This clone was counted between two and nine times. The chain is built from TRBV2 and TRBJ1-1, with D possibly matching TRBD1 (6 bases). Germline lookup yields CDR1 SNHLY and CDR2 FYNNEI. The CDR3 contains 12 residues. V gave up 6 bases and J gave up 5 bases, with 10 bases separating them. CDR3 DNA sequence: TGTGCCAGCAGGGATACAGGGACTGAAGCTTTCTTT. Residues: CASRDTGTEAFF.

The J gene is TRBJ2-1, the V gene TRBV9, with D possibly being TRBD1 or TRBD2 (5 bases each). V was shortened by 7 bases and J by 8 bases, with 13 bases between the two germline ends. CDR1 is SGDLS, CDR2 YYNGEE, per germline. The CDR3 covers 12 residues. CDR3 nucleotides: TGTGCCAGCCACGGGGAAGGGGATGAGCAGTTCTTC. Translation: CASHGEGDEQFF. Complete variable domain (other parts from reference TRBV9 and TRBJ2-1): DSGVTQTPKHLITATGQRVTLRCSPRSGDLSVYWYQQSLDQGLQFLIQYYNGEERAKGNILERFSAQQFPDLHSELNLSSLELGDSALYFCASHGEGDEQFFGPGTRLTVL.

The chain joins TRBV5-1 to TRBJ2-3; D gene ambiguous. Germline loops: CDR1 SGHRS, CDR2 YFSETQ. The CDR3 loop spans 14 amino acids. The germline V and J ends were trimmed by 4 bases and 2 bases, with 11 bases remaining between them. This CDR3 reads CASSARPLTDTQYF. Here the CDR3 DNA reads TGCGCCAGCAGCGCGAGGCCTCTCACAGATACGCAGTATTTT.

The chain combines TRBV27 with TRBJ1-1; D not resolved. This CDR3 is built from 11 residues. Trimming took 8 bases from V and 2 from J, leaving 6 bases between them. Germline assignment: CDR1 MNHEY and CDR2 SMNVEV (reference sequence). The CDR3 reads CASGTNTEAFF. CDR3 in DNA: TGTGCCAGCGGTACAAACACTGAAGCTTTCTTT.

The CDR3 sequence is CASSAGQGADTQYF. The DNA of the CDR3 is TGCGCCAGCAGCGCGGGACAGGGGGCAGATACGCAGTATTTT. The chain links TRBV5-1 to TRBJ2-3; 11 bases line up with TRBD1. V dropped 4 bases and J dropped 4; count of bases not matched to a gene: 2. CDR1 SGHRS and CDR2 YFSETQ come from the germline V gene. This CDR3 contains 14 residues.

This sequence joins TRBV30 and TRBJ2-7; no definite D call. The V end lost 1 base, the J end lost 4 bases, and 11 bases lay between the germline ends. The CDR3 spans 13 residues. Germline V CDR1 and CDR2: GTSNPN, SVGIG (reference sequence). In DNA form, the CDR3 reads TGTGCCTGGAGTGCCGACTTGATTTACGAGCAGTACTTC. It is translated as CAWSADLIYEQYF.

In regard to this clone: This same CDR3 is encoded by further DNA sequences in the sample. CDR3: CSVEGRLNTEAFF. The CDR3, as DNA: TGCAGCGTTGAGGGCAGACTGAACACTGAAGCTTTCTTT. The rearrangement joins TRBV29-1 to TRBJ1-1; D is undetermined. The germline V and J ends were trimmed by 3 bases and 0 bases, with 8 bases remaining between them. Germline V gene data show CDR1 as SQVTM and CDR2 as ANQGSEA. This CDR3 spans 13 amino acids.

A single count supports this clone. The DNA for the CDR3 is TGCAGCGTTGTCCTTTTTAGCGGGAGGGCCATAGGGAATGAGCAGTTCTTC. This translates into CSVVLFSGRAIGNEQFF. This sequence joins TRBV29-1 and TRBJ2-1; 11 bases align to TRBD2. CDR1 is SQVTM and CDR2 is ANQGSEA in the germline V gene. The V segment lost 4 bases and the J segment 7 bases; nucleotides outside the gene matches: 15. CDR3 length equals 17 residues.

The genes are TRBV19 and TRBJ1-1, with unresolved D. The CDR3 has 15 residues. Germline CDR1 and CDR2: LNHDA and SQIVND (reference sequence). V was shortened by 5 bases and J by 11 bases, with 24 bases between the two germline ends. The CDR3 spells CASSPKTNIGEEAFF. The CDR3 region has the DNA TGTGCCAGTAGTCCGAAAACAAACATAGGTGAGGAGGCTTTCTTT.

This clone has a single count. The V and J genes are TRBV7-8 and TRBJ2-7, with D maybe TRBD1 (6 bases). Deletions cut 5 bases from V and 6 bases from J, with 17 bases between. The CDR3 covers 14 residues. Looked up from germline, CDR1 is SGHVS and CDR2 is FQNEAQ. The CDR3 bases are TGTGCCAGCAGCAAAGCCCTAAACAGGGCCGAGCAGTACTTC. This encodes CASSKALNRAEQYF.

The chain has TRBV7-6 and TRBJ2-5, with 11 bases matching TRBD2. The CDR3 is 15 amino acids. The V gene end was trimmed by 6 bases and the J gene end by 5 bases; junction bases not matched to a gene: 8. Germline V CDR1 and CDR2: SGHVS, FNYEAQ. CDR3 DNA sequence: TGTGCCAGCAGACCTATAGCGGGGGGGCACGAGACCCAGTACTTC. This codes for CASRPIAGGHETQYF.

With regard to this clone: A read error may account for a junction end that differs from germline. This sequence joins TRBV7-2 and TRBJ1-2, with D unclear. Germline CDR1 and CDR2: SGHTA and FQGNSA. The CDR3 runs 16 residues. CDR3 sequence: CASSLAPAKFNYGYTF. DNA for the CDR3: TGTGCCAGCAGCCTAGCCCCAGCGAAGTTTAACTATGGCTACACCTTC.

The CDR3: CASSLALPTSLLSPGELFF. CDR3 nucleotides: TGTGCCAGCAGCTTAGCTCTGCCGACTAGCCTCCTTTCACCGGGTGAGCTGTTTTTT. The rearrangement uses TRBV9 and TRBJ2-2; TRBD2 agrees at 7 bases. The V segment lost 4 bases and the J segment 11 bases; nucleotides outside the gene matches: 26. CDR1 and CDR2 from the germline V gene are SGDLS and YYNGEE. There are 19 residues in the CDR3.

This clone appeared a few times. V usage is TRBV18 and J usage is TRBJ1-1; 8 bases agree with TRBD1. Trimming at V came to 3 bases and at J to 1 base, leaving 1 base not matched to a gene. This CDR3 comprises 14 residues. CDR1 and CDR2 from the germline V gene are KGHSH and LQKENI. CDR3 in DNA: TGTGCCAGCTCACCCGGGACAGGGAACACTGAAGCTTTCTTT. Protein: CASSPGTGNTEAFF.

This clone was observed a few times. The chain employs TRBV18 and TRBJ1-6, with 8 bases fitting TRBD1. Germline loops: CDR1 KGHSH, CDR2 LQKENI. There are 14 residues in the CDR3. J gave up 10 bases and V 3 bases, and 5 bases lay outside the gene matches. The CDR3 region has the DNA TGTGCCAGCTCACCCGGACAGGGAGGCTCACCCCTCCACTTT. Its protein product is CASSPGQGGSPLHF. Drawing the rest from reference TRBV18 and TRBJ1-6, the complete variable domain is NAGVMQNPRHLVRRRGQEARLRCSPMKGHSHVYWYRQLPEEGLKFMVYLQKENIIDESGMPKERFSAEFPKEGPSILRIQQVVRGDSAAYFCASSPGQGGSPLHFGNGTRLTVT.

This chain connects TRBV7-2 to TRBJ1-1, with D possibly being TRBD1 (5 bases). The germline V gene encodes CDR1 SGHTA and CDR2 FQGNSA. V shed 5 bases and J shed 6 bases, with 13 bases lying between them. The CDR3 is 13 amino acids. The CDR3 DNA follows: TGTGCCAGCAGCCTCAAGGGGATACCTGAAGCTTTCTTT. Protein: CASSLKGIPEAFF.